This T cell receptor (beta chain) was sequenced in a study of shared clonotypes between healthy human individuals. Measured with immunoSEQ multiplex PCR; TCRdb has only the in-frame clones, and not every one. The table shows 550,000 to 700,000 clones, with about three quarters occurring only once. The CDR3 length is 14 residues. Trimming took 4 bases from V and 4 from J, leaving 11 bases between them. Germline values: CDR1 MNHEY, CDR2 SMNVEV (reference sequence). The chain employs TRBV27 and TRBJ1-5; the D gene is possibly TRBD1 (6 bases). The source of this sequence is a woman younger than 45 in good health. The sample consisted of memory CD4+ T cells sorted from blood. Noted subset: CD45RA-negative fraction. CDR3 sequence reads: CASSSYRVNQPQHF. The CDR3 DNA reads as TGTGCCAGCAGTTCTTACAGGGTTAATCAGCCCCAGCATTTT.